This paragraph reports one T cell receptor (beta chain). These data originate in a study of shared clonotypes between healthy human individuals. About the research overall: Three plates were used per donor for CD4 naive, three for CD4 memory, two for CD8 naive and one for CD8 memory.

Data came from immunoSEQ multiplex PCR; TCRdb stores just in-frame clones and leaves some out. The sample yields approximately 2.1 million clones, 80% to 95% seen once. The CDR3 is 14 amino acids. Trimming removed 10 bases at V and 4 bases at J, with 19 bases between. CDR1 and CDR2 from the germline V gene are LGHNT and FRNRAP. The sequenced material came from naive CD4+ T cells from PBMCs. Documented subset: CD45RA+ positively selected. The sequence was obtained from a man younger than 30 in good health. Some clones in this sample may be carry-over from other donors' samples. This chain links TRBV12-5 with TRBJ1-1; D gene unclear. CDR3 nucleotide sequence: TGTGCTACCAGAACCCGGGAGGATAGCACTGAAGCTTTCTTT. Protein: CATRTREDSTEAFF.